The 24 T cell receptor beta chains reported below all come from one sample, sequenced in a study of cytomegalovirus exposure and HLA in healthy donors. 13 Jbeta primers and 60 Vbeta primers were used for the PCR. Clones were read by immunoSEQ multiplex PCR, and TCRdb kept only the in-frame ones, dropping some. The data contain some 170,000 clones, 75% to 85% of them seen just once; the ten biggest clones take up around 5%. The sequencing input was PBMCs. These receptors were taken from a man aged 30 to 45 in good health and CMV-seronegative.

The rearrangement links TRBV6-5 to TRBJ2-5; weak D call: TRBD2 (6 bases). TRBJ2-7 matches the DNA end more closely, so the J call is doubtful. The CDR3 has 14 residues. Germline values: CDR1 MNHEY, CDR2 SVGAGI. CDR3 amino acids: CASREASDSYEQYF. The CDR3 nucleotides are TGTGCCAGCAGGGAGGCTAGCGACTCCTACGAGCAGTACTTC.

The chain has TRBV5-6 and TRBJ2-7, with D possibly matching TRBD2 (6 bases). The CDR3 is 13 residues long. V was clipped by 3 bases and J by 6 bases, with 13 bases between them. CDR1 is SGHDT, CDR2 YYEEEE, per germline. The CDR3 sequence: CASSYPRAGEQYF. CDR3 nucleotide sequence: TGTGCCAGCAGCTACCCTAGAGCGGGCGAGCAGTACTTC.

CDR3 loop: CASSRTGWNNEQFF. Here the CDR3 DNA reads TGTGCCAGCAGCCGCACAGGGTGGAACAATGAGCAGTTCTTC. The genes are TRBV5-5 and TRBJ2-1; possible D gene TRBD1, 6 bases. Germline values: CDR1 SGHKS, CDR2 YYEKEE (reference sequence). The V end was cut by 4 bases, the J end by 5 bases, with 13 bases between. This CDR3 spans 14 amino acids.

This clone was recorded once. V usage is TRBV7-6 and J usage is TRBJ1-2, with no clear D. This CDR3 comprises 10 residues. Germline V gene sequence: CDR1 SGHVS, CDR2 FNYEAQ. With 5 bases removed from V and 4 bases from J, the gap between germline ends came to 2 bases. CDR3 nucleotide sequence: TGTGCCAGCAGCCGCTATGGCTACACCTTC. This gives the protein CASSRYGYTF.

The genes are TRBV29-1 and TRBJ2-7; TRBD1 aligns across 9 bases. J lost 7 bases, V lost 6 bases, and 7 bases had no gene match. The CDR3 contains 12 residues. CDR1 is SQVTM and CDR2 is ANQGSEA in the germline V gene. For the CDR3, the DNA is TGCAGCGTCCCGGGACAGGGAGGAGAGCAGTACTTC. Translated: CSVPGQGGEQYF.

The gene calls are TRBV28 and TRBJ2-4; tentatively, D is TRBD1 (5 bases). The CDR3 has 14 amino acids. Germline CDR1 and CDR2: MDHEN and SYDVKM. V was shortened by 5 bases and J by 0 bases, with 8 bases between the two germline ends. In DNA, the CDR3 is TGTGCCAGCAGTCCCAGGGTAGCCAAAAACATTCAGTACTTC. It encodes CASSPRVAKNIQYF.

This clone appeared a single time. This sequence joins TRBV11-3 and TRBJ2-1, with TRBD1 identical over 9 bases. Germline CDR1 and CDR2: SGHNT and YENEEA. V dropped 5 bases and J dropped 10; count of bases not matched to a gene: 6. The CDR3 loop spans 13 amino acids. The CDR3 DNA follows: TGTGCCAGCAGCCCCGACAGGGGGTGGGAGCAGTTCTTC. It yields the protein CASSPDRGWEQFF.

DNA of the CDR3: TGTGCCAGCAGCTTAACGGTACTAGCGGGGGCCTACGAGCAGTACTTC. Its translation is CASSLTVLAGAYEQYF. The chain recombines TRBV7-9 with TRBJ2-7; 11 bases are a match to TRBD2. Germline assignment: CDR1 SEHNR and CDR2 FQNEAQ (reference sequence). This CDR3 contains 16 residues. V lost 2 bases, J lost 2 bases, and 5 bases stayed unmatched.

J is TRBJ1-6 and V is TRBV7-2; D is uncertain. The CDR3 is 17 residues long. The V gene's germline CDR1 is SGHTA and CDR2 FQGNSA. Trimming removed 6 bases from V and 0 bases from J, with 15 bases in between. CDR3 coding DNA: TGTGCCAGCAGTCACCAGATCTACAGCTCCTATAATTCACCCCTCCACTTT. Translated, it gives CASSHQIYSSYNSPLHF.

The count of this clone is one. The chain combines TRBV7-2 with TRBJ2-2, with 9 bases matching TRBD2. CDR1 SGHTA and CDR2 FQGNSA come from the germline V gene. CDR3 length: 15 amino acids. V lost 5 bases and J lost 3; bases outside the gene matches: 4. In DNA form, the CDR3 reads TGTGCCAGCAGCCAGGCGGGGGGGTACACCGGGGAGCTGTTTTTT. Protein sequence: CASSQAGGYTGELFF. The full variable domain, its missing parts supplied by reference TRBV7-2 and TRBJ2-2, is GAGVSQSPSNKVTEKGKDVELRCDPISGHTALYWYRQSLGQGLEFLIYFQGNSAPDKSGLPSDRFSAERTGGSVSTLTIQRTQQEDSAVYLCASSQAGGYTGELFFGEGSRLTVL.

The rearrangement links TRBV5-5 to TRBJ1-2; D is undetermined. The CDR3 totals 16 residues. Germline values: CDR1 SGHKS, CDR2 YYEKEE (reference sequence). Trimming took off 1 base at V and 3 bases at J, with 16 bases between the two ends. DNA for the CDR3: TGTGCCAGCAGCTTGCAGACGCGGGGTGATGACTATGGCTACACCTTC. This sequence encodes CASSLQTRGDDYGYTF.

V gene TRBV2 combines with J gene TRBJ2-7, with a possible D match to TRBD2 (6 bases). CDR3 length equals 14 residues. V dropped 6 bases and J dropped 4 bases, with 16 bases sitting between them. Germline assignment: CDR1 SNHLY and CDR2 FYNNEI. CDR3 in amino acids: CASRPGLAGYEQYF. CDR3 coding DNA: TGTGCCAGCAGGCCGGGACTCGCGGGATACGAGCAGTACTTC.

This chain connects TRBV6-1 to TRBJ1-2; D remains ambiguous. This CDR3 spans 14 amino acids. V was cut by 0 bases and J by 6 bases, with 11 bases left in between. Germline V lookup: CDR1 MNHNS, CDR2 SASEGT. The DNA of the CDR3 is TGTGCCAGCAGTGAAGCCGTCATCGGTGATGGCTACACCTTC. This translates into CASSEAVIGDGYTF.

The chain uses TRBV28 and TRBJ2-4, with 8 bases matching TRBD1. Germline values: CDR1 MDHEN, CDR2 SYDVKM. V lost 3 bases to trimming and J lost 5 bases; unmatched junction nucleotides: 3. The CDR3 is made up of 14 amino acids. CDR3 region: CASSLYRGENIQYF. The CDR3, as DNA: TGTGCCAGCAGTTTGTACAGGGGGGAAAACATTCAGTACTTC.

This clone has only a few counts. The chain employs TRBV27 and TRBJ1-1; 7 bases are a match to TRBD1. Germline V lookup: CDR1 MNHEY, CDR2 SMNVEV (reference sequence). Trimming at V came to 6 bases and at J to 7 bases, leaving 8 bases not matched to a gene. This CDR3 has 13 residues. The CDR3 spells CASRLRQGCEAFF. For the CDR3, the DNA is TGTGCCAGCAGACTCAGACAGGGCTGTGAAGCTTTCTTT.

The rearrangement joins TRBV27 to TRBJ1-4; no firm D call. The CDR3 covers 13 residues. V gave up 6 bases and J gave up 8 bases, with 13 bases separating them. Germline CDR1 is MNHEY and CDR2 is SMNVEV (reference sequence). CDR3 nucleotide sequence: TGTGCCAGCAGGCAGAAGCCCGGGGAAAAACTGTTTTTT. Residues: CASRQKPGEKLFF. The full variable domain, its missing parts supplied by reference TRBV27 and TRBJ1-4, is EAQVTQNPRYLITVTGKKLTVTCSQNMNHEYMSWYRQDPGLGLRQIYYSMNVEVTDKGDVPEGYKVSRKEKRNFPLILESPSPNQTSLYFCASRQKPGEKLFFGSGTQLSVL.

This clone was found a few times. The J gene is TRBJ1-2, the V gene TRBV27; 10 bases map to TRBD1. Trimming removed 10 bases from V and 8 bases from J; junction bases left unmatched: 13. The germline CDR1 and CDR2 sequences are MNHEY and SMNVEV (reference sequence). The CDR3 length is 14 residues. CDR3 sequence (DNA): TGTGCCACCAAGTGGGGACAGGGGATGCAGGGCTACACCTTC. Amino acids: CATKWGQGMQGYTF.

The chain carries TRBV7-6 and TRBJ1-6; TRBD1 aligns across 9 bases. CDR1 is SGHVS, CDR2 FNYEAQ, per germline. Germline trimming cut 4 bases from V and 10 bases from J; bases unmatched to any gene: 5. The CDR3 is 14 residues long. Here the CDR3 DNA reads TGTGCCAGCAGCTCGGGACAGGGAAACTCACCCCTCCACTTT. It is translated as CASSSGQGNSPLHF. Full variable domain (missing parts from reference TRBV7-6 and TRBJ1-6): GAGVSQSPRYKVTKRGQDVALRCDPISGHVSLYWYRQALGQGPEFLTYFNYEAQQDKSGLPNDRFSAERPEGSISTLTIQRTEQRDSAMYRCASSSGQGNSPLHFGNGTRLTVT.

This rearrangement joins TRBV5-1 to TRBJ2-5, with 7 bases fitting TRBD1. The end of the DNA aligns better with TRBJ2-7, so the J call may be wrong. Germline-derived CDR1 and CDR2 are SGHRS and YFSETQ. This CDR3 region has 14 residues. CDR3 in DNA: TGCGCCAGCAGCGTTGGGCAGGGGGCCTACGAGCAGTACTTC. Its protein product is CASSVGQGAYEQYF.

The chain links TRBV5-4 to TRBJ2-5; 9 bases are shared with TRBD2. Trimming took 4 bases from V and 5 from J; bases not matched to a gene: 9. The CDR3 totals 15 residues. The germline V gene encodes CDR1 SGHNT and CDR2 YYREEE (reference sequence). The CDR3 here is CASSPEAGTSETQYF. The CDR3 nucleotides read TGTGCCAGCAGCCCAGAGGCCGGGACTAGCGAGACCCAGTACTTC.

The genes are TRBV6-1 and TRBJ2-5; D is perhaps TRBD2 (6 bases). The CDR3 is 14 residues long. The V end was cut by 7 bases, the J end by 0 bases, with 12 bases between. Looked up from germline, CDR1 is MNHNS and CDR2 is SASEGT. The CDR3 sequence is CASTGSGHQETQYF. DNA of the CDR3: TGTGCCAGCACTGGGAGCGGGCACCAAGAGACCCAGTACTTC.

V and J are TRBV7-2 and TRBJ2-7; 7 nucleotides align to TRBD2. V dropped 1 base and J dropped 0; count of bases not matched to a gene: 3. The CDR3 runs to 15 residues. Germline-derived CDR1 and CDR2 are SGHTA and FQGNSA. The CDR3 sequence: CASSLEGGSSYEQYF. CDR3 DNA: TGTGCCAGCAGCTTAGAGGGCGGGAGCTCCTACGAGCAGTACTTC.

This chain links TRBV7-2 with TRBJ2-5; 7 bases map to TRBD1. After removal of 2 bases from V and 2 bases from J, the junction contained 5 bases not matched to a gene. Germline V lookup: CDR1 SGHTA, CDR2 FQGNSA. This CDR3 is built from 15 residues. The CDR3 bases are TGTGCCAGCAGCTTAACCGGGACAGCTCAAGAGACCCAGTACTTC. As protein: CASSLTGTAQETQYF.

This chain's CDR3 is CSVEGAGLMNTEAFF. CDR3 nucleotide sequence: TGCAGCGTTGAAGGTGCGGGTCTAATGAACACTGAAGCTTTCTTT. The chain carries TRBV29-1 and TRBJ1-1, with D hard to call. Germline CDR1 SQVTM, CDR2 ANQGSEA. Trimming took off 1 base at V and 0 bases at J, with 12 bases between the two ends. This CDR3 contains 15 residues.